The rows below give T cell receptor beta chains drawn from one sample of a study of blood T cell repertoires in COVID-19. Generated by immunoSEQ multiplex PCR, the TCRdb table keeps only in-frame clones and is missing some. The data show 100,000 to 150,000 clones, with under 85% seen just once and about 12% held by the top ten. Sequencing was done on a sample of peripheral blood. Every receptor here comes from an older woman with acute or convalescent COVID-19. The CDR3 runs from the conserved cysteine through the conserved F or W. The D gene is left open where the match is weak. Rows give clone size only sometimes, using once, few, many, or a class for an expanded clone.

j_gene | v_gene | d_gene | abundance | CDR3aa | CDR3nt
TRBJ2-1 | TRBV24-1 | TRBD1 | - | CATSDSQGDAVYKQFF | TGTGCCACCAGTGATTCGCAGGGGGACGCGGTATACAAGCAGTTCTTC
TRBJ1-1 | TRBV5-1 | TRBD1 | once | CASSLQGGMNTEAFF | TGCGCCAGCAGCTTACAGGGGGGTATGAACACTGAAGCTTTCTTT
TRBJ2-3 | TRBV5-1 | - | - | CASSPSGDSWGADTQYF | TGCGCCAGCAGCCCCTCTGGGGACTCCTGGGGGGCAGATACGCAGTATTTT
TRBJ1-1 | TRBV2 | - | few | CASSEASYPRTANTEAFF | TGTGCCAGCAGTGAAGCGTCCTATCCCAGGACAGCGAACACTGAAGCTTTCTTT
TRBJ1-1 | TRBV19 | TRBD1 | - | CASRGQGSMNTEAFF | TGTGCCAGTAGGGGACAGGGAAGTATGAACACTGAAGCTTTCTTT
TRBJ2-3 | TRBV7-9 | TRBD1 | - | CASSSSGTGFWDTQYF | TGTGCCAGCAGCTCCTCCGGGACAGGGTTTTGGGATACGCAGTATTTT
TRBJ1-2 | TRBV6-1 | - | - | CASSEPSGRTGDYGYTF | TGTGCCAGCAGTGAACCCTCTGGCCGGACTGGTGATTATGGCTACACCTTC
TRBJ1-2 | TRBV10-3 | - | - | CAISESTPTEGYTF | TGTGCCATCAGTGAGTCGACCCCCACGGAGGGCTACACCTTC
TRBJ2-3 | TRBV18 | - | - | CASSPDRYTQYF | TGTGCCAGCTCACCGGACAGATATACGCAGTATTTT
TRBJ1-6 | TRBV2 | - | - | CASSGEVNSPLHF | TGTGCCAGCAGTGGTGAGGTAAATTCACCCCTCCACTTT
TRBJ1-5 | TRBV21-1 | - | - | CASGRGRGRSNQPQHF | TGTGCCAGCGGGAGGGGGAGAGGTAGAAGCAATCAGCCCCAGCATTTT
TRBJ1-1 | TRBV18 | TRBD1 | - | CASSPRTGILDTEAFF | TGTGCCAGCTCACCACGGACAGGAATTCTTGACACTGAAGCTTTCTTT
TRBJ2-3 | TRBV12-3/TRBV12-4 | - | - | CASSLRGDTQYF | TGTGCCAGCAGTCTGCGCGGGGATACGCAGTATTTT
TRBJ1-1 | TRBV9 | TRBD1 | - | CASSVAPTGVAFF | TGTGCCAGCAGCGTAGCTCCGACAGGGGTAGCTTTCTTT
TRBJ1-4 | TRBV19 | - | - | CASAGNEKLFF | TGTGCCAGTGCGGGAAATGAAAAACTGTTTTTT
TRBJ1-5 | TRBV6-1 | - | - | CASREFEEGGYGPQHF | TGTGCCAGCAGGGAATTTGAAGAGGGAGGGTATGGGCCCCAGCATTTT
TRBJ1-2 | TRBV6-5 | - | - | CASSQTEPTIYGYTF | TGTGCCAGCAGTCAGACAGAACCCACGATCTATGGCTACACCTTC